One and the same sample provided the 16 T cell receptor beta chains below, sequenced in a study of human T cells and chemical hapten exposure (dated by TCRdb to the early 2020s). Explained via the paper, the time point label denotes: patch test 1, 2 weeks after DPC sensitization. Taken with the paper, the label for treatment or condition translates to: therapeutic diphenylcyclopropenone sensitization with weekly scalp DPC. Library creation used RACE. Sequencing used a NextSeq 500. Starting from the raw public reads, TCRdb applied fastp trimming at Q25, assembled clones with MiXCR and retained in-frame beta chains. Rows are unified per CDR3 protein, each entry keeping the most common DNA and genes. The sample data list some 170,000 distinct CDR3 sequences, and about a fifth of these were observed just once. The ten largest clonotypes hold under 7% of the sample. The starting material was whole blood, obtained in connection with sensitization to the hapten diphenylcyclopropenone (DPC). These receptors all stem from a woman aged 50 to 60 with alopecia areata. Some clones in this sample may be carry-over from other donors' samples.

The V and J genes are TRBV11-2 and TRBJ2-7; TRBD1 aligns across 10 bases. Trimming took 2 bases from V and 5 from J; bases not matched to a gene: 6. Germline V lookup: CDR1 SGHAT, CDR2 FQNNGV. This CDR3 comprises 15 residues. The CDR3 sequence: CASSLSGTGVDEQYF. The CDR3 nucleotides are TGTGCCAGCAGCTTAAGTGGGACAGGGGTAGACGAGCAGTACTTC.

This clonotype has just a few counts. The rearrangement links TRBV6-2 or TRBV6-3 to TRBJ2-1; tentative D call: TRBD2 (6 bases). The CDR3 is made up of 15 amino acids. The germline V gene has CDR1 MNHEY and CDR2 SVGEGT. V dropped 6 bases and J dropped 1 base, with 13 bases sitting between them. CDR3 coding DNA: TGTGCCAGCAGGCCCGGGACTCTTTCCTACAATGAGCAGTTCTTC. This gives the protein CASRPGTLSYNEQFF.

The chain combines TRBV11-2 with TRBJ2-7; 7 nucleotides line up with TRBD1. Germline V CDR1 and CDR2: SGHAT, FQNNGV. CDR3 size: 14 residues. The J segment lost 3 bases and the V segment lost 8 bases, leaving 10 bases of the junction unmatched. In DNA form, the CDR3 reads TGTGCCAGCGCGCCCGGGACAGACCTCTACGAGCAGTACTTC. This codes for CASAPGTDLYEQYF.

The chain is built from TRBV20-1 and TRBJ2-1; tentatively, D is TRBD2 (6 bases). The germline V and J ends were trimmed by 3 bases and 10 bases, with 16 bases remaining between them. The V gene's germline CDR1 is DFQATT and CDR2 SNEGSKA (reference sequence). This CDR3 has 13 amino acids. The CDR3 spells CSASLRDRGEQFF. The DNA of the CDR3 is TGCAGTGCTAGTTTGCGGGATCGAGGCGAGCAGTTCTTC.

The rearrangement joins TRBV5-6 to TRBJ2-7; 7 positions agree with TRBD2. Germline CDR1 SGHDT, CDR2 YYEEEE. This CDR3 has 16 amino acids. The ends lost 4 bases at V and 2 bases at J; junction bases unmatched: 12. The chain's CDR3 is CASSQNPLAAAYEQYF. DNA for the CDR3: TGTGCCAGCAGCCAGAACCCTCTAGCGGCCGCCTACGAGCAGTACTTC.

This chain uses TRBV2 with TRBJ1-5, with 9 bases lining up with TRBD1. Germline V lookup: CDR1 SNHLY, CDR2 FYNNEI. CDR3 length: 16 residues. Trimming took 6 bases from V and 2 from J; bases not matched to a gene: 8. The CDR3 reads CASRFRTGVRNQPQHF. The CDR3 DNA reads as TGTGCCAGCAGGTTCCGGACAGGGGTTCGCAATCAGCCCCAGCATTTT.

V usage is TRBV4-1 and J usage is TRBJ2-1, with D hard to call. The germline V and J ends were trimmed by 3 bases and 8 bases, with 11 bases remaining between them. Germline CDR1 MGHRA, CDR2 YSYEKL. CDR3 length equals 13 residues. The CDR3 DNA sequence: TGCGCCAGCAGCCAGGTGCTAAGGGATGAGCAGTTCTTC. Encoded protein: CASSQVLRDEQFF.

The chain carries TRBV2 and TRBJ2-5; 12 nucleotides align to TRBD2. Germline V gene sequence: CDR1 SNHLY, CDR2 FYNNEI. This CDR3 is 14 amino acids long. V dropped 7 bases and J dropped 4; count of bases not matched to a gene: 4. The CDR3 nucleotides are TGTGCCAGCAAGCGGGGACTAGCGGGAGAGACCCAGTACTTC. Amino acids: CASKRGLAGETQYF.

The chain couples TRBV20-1 to TRBJ2-7; 8 nucleotides line up with TRBD1. Germline lookup yields CDR1 DFQATT and CDR2 SNEGSKA (reference sequence). The CDR3 runs 14 residues. V dropped 6 bases and J dropped 0; count of bases not matched to a gene: 7. The DNA of the CDR3 is TGCAGTGCCCCTGACAGGGGAAGCTCCTACGAGCAGTACTTC. It is translated as CSAPDRGSSYEQYF.

This clonotype was seen just once. This rearrangement joins TRBV10-3 to TRBJ2-7; 7 bases line up with TRBD1. From germline, CDR1 is ENHRY and CDR2 SYGVKD. This CDR3 is built from 14 residues. V lost 7 bases and J lost 3; bases outside the gene matches: 9. The CDR3 reads CAITPGTENYEQYF. Here the CDR3 DNA reads TGTGCCATCACCCCCGGGACAGAGAACTACGAGCAGTACTTC.

This clonotype was recorded a few times. This chain uses TRBV5-1 with TRBJ2-1, with D unclear. The CDR3 is 15 amino acids. CDR1 is SGHRS, CDR2 YFSETQ, per germline. Trimming took 4 bases from V and 8 from J, leaving 19 bases between them. CDR3 in amino acids: CASSPTPQLRDEQFF. The CDR3 DNA reads TGCGCCAGCAGCCCCACGCCCCAGCTTAGGGATGAGCAGTTCTTC. Using reference TRBV5-1 and TRBJ2-1 for the parts outside the CDR3, the full variable domain is KAGVTQTPRYLIKTRGQQVTLSCSPISGHRSVSWYQQTPGQGLQFLFEYFSETQRNKGNFPGRFSGRQFSNSRSEMNVSTLELGDSALYLCASSPTPQLRDEQFFGPGTRLTVL.

The V and J genes are TRBV9 and TRBJ1-4, with 7 bases aligning to TRBD1. V shed 2 bases and J 3 bases; nucleotides not matched to a gene: 4. The length of the CDR3 is 15 residues. Germline CDR1 and CDR2: SGDLS and YYNGEE. The CDR3 bases are TGTGCCAGCAGCGTCGCCGGGACAGCTAATGAAAAACTGTTTTTT. Translated: CASSVAGTANEKLFF.

The chain combines TRBV12-3 or TRBV12-4 with TRBJ2-1, with 9 bases aligning to TRBD2. This CDR3 region has 15 residues. V dropped 4 bases and J dropped 3; count of bases not matched to a gene: 4. The CDR3 DNA is TGTGCCAGCAGTTCCTTAGCGGGAGTCTACAATGAGCAGTTCTTC. This codes for CASSSLAGVYNEQFF.

The chain links TRBV6-2 or TRBV6-3 to TRBJ2-1; 14 bases align to TRBD2. Germline CDR1 reads MNHEY; CDR2 reads SVGEGT. Losses at the gene ends were 6 bases for V and 0 bases for J; bases not matched to a gene: 4. The CDR3 length is 17 residues. The CDR3, as DNA: TGTGCCAGCAGCCGGGGACTAGCGGGAGTCTCCTACAATGAGCAGTTCTTC. Amino acids: CASSRGLAGVSYNEQFF.

This clonotype was counted between two and nine times. The rearrangement links TRBV12-3 or TRBV12-4 to TRBJ2-1; 7 bases match TRBD1. Trimming cost V 5 bases and J 12 bases; bases outside gene matches: 10. The CDR3 length is 13 residues. The DNA for the CDR3 is TGTGCCAGCAGTGGCCCGACAGGGTATGGGCAGTTCTTC. This translates into CASSGPTGYGQFF.

The J gene is TRBJ2-5, the V gene TRBV29-1; D remains ambiguous. The CDR3 is 13 residues long. CDR1 is SQVTM, CDR2 ANQGSEA, per germline. Trimming cost V 5 bases and J 5 bases, with 15 bases left between them. CDR3 protein: CSVQGTASETQYF. CDR3 DNA: TGCAGCGTTCAAGGAACAGCTTCGGAGACCCAGTACTTC.